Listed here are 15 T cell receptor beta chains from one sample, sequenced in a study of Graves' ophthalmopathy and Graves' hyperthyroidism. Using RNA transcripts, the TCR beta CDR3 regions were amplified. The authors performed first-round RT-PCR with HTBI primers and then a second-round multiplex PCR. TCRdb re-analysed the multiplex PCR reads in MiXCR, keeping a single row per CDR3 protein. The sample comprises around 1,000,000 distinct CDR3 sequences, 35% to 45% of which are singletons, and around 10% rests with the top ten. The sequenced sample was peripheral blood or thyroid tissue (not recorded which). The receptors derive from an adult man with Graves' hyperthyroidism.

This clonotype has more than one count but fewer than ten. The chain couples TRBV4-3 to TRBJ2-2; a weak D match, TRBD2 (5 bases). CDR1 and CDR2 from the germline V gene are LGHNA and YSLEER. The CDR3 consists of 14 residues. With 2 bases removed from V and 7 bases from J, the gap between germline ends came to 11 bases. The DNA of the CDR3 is TGCGCCAGCAGCCAAAGGACGGCGGGCGGGGAGCTGTTTTTT. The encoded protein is CASSQRTAGGELFF.

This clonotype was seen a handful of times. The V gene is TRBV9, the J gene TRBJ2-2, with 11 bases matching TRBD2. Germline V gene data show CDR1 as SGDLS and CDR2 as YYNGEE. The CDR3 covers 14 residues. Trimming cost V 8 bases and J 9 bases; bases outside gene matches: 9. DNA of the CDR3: TGTGCCAGTAGTCGACTAGCGGGAAAGAGGGAGCTGTTTTTT. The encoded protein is CASSRLAGKRELFF.

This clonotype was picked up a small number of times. The CDR3 nucleotides are TGTGCCAGCAGCGATTCTAGCGGGCAAGAGACCCAGTACTTC. Amino acids: CASSDSSGQETQYF. V gene TRBV5-4 combines with J gene TRBJ2-5; 8 nucleotides match TRBD2. The CDR3 is made up of 14 amino acids. The germline V gene encodes CDR1 SGHNT and CDR2 YYREEE (reference sequence). With 4 bases clipped from V and 2 bases from J, the junction kept 4 bases outside the gene matches.

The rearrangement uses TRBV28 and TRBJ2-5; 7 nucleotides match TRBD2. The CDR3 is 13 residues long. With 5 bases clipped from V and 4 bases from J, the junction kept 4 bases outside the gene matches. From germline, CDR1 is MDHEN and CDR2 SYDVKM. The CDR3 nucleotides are TGTGCCAGCAGTGGCGGGGAGGGAGAGACCCAGTACTTC. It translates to CASSGGEGETQYF.

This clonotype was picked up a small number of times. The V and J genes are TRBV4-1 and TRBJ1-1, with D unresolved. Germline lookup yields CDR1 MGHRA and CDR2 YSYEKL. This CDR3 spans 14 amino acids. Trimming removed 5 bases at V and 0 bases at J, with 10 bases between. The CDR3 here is CASSGVQLNTEAFF. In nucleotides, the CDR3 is TGCGCCAGCAGCGGGGTCCAGTTGAACACTGAAGCTTTCTTT.

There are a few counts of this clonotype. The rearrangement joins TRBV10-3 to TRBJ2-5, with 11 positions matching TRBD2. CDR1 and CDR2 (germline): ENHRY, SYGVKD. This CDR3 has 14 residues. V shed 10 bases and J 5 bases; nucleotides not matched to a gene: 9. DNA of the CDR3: TGTGCCACAGCTAGCGGGGGGCTCCGGGAGACCCAGTACTTC. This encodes CATASGGLRETQYF.

The CDR3 DNA reads as TGTGCCAGCAGTGGACTAACCGCAGGGGAGCAGTACTTC. It specifies CASSGLTAGEQYF. The chain joins TRBV2 to TRBJ2-7, with D perhaps given as TRBD1 or TRBD2 (5 bases each). Germline lookup yields CDR1 SNHLY and CDR2 FYNNEI. Trimming shortened V by 4 bases and J by 7 bases, and 14 bases separated the two germline ends. The CDR3 runs 13 residues.

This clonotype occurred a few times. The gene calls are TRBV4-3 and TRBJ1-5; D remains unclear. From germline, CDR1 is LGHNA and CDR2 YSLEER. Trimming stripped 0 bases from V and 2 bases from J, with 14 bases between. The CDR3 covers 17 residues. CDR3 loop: CASSQDTDAPGNQPQHF. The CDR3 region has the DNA TGCGCCAGCAGCCAAGACACGGACGCGCCGGGCAATCAGCCCCAGCATTTT.

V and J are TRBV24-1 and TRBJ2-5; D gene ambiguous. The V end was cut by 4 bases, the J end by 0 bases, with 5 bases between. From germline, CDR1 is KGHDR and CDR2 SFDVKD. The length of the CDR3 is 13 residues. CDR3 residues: CATSDLDQETQYF. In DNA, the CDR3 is TGTGCCACCAGTGACCTGGACCAAGAGACCCAGTACTTC.

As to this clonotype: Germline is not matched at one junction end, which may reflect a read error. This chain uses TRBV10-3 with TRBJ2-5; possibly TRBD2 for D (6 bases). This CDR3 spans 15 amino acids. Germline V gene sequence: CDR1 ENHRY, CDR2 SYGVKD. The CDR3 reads CASSDSGGSGETQYF. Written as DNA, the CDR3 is TGTGCCAGCAGTGATAGCGGAGGTTCGGGGGAGACCCAGTACTTC.

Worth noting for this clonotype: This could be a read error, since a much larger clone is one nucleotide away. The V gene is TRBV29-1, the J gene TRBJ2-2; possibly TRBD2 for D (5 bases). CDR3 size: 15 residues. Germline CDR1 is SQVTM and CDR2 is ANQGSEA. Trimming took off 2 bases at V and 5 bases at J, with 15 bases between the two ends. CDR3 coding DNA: TGCAGCGTTGAAATTGAGGACTGCCCTACCGGGGAGCTGTTTTTT. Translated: CSVEIEDCPTGELFF.

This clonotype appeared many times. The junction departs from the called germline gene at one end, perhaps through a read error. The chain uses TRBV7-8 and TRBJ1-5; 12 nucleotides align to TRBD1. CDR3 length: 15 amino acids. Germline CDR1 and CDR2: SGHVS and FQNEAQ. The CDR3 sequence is CASSPGTGGSQPQHF. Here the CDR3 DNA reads TGCGCCAGCAGCCCCGGGACAGGGGGCAGTCAGCCCCAGCATTTT.

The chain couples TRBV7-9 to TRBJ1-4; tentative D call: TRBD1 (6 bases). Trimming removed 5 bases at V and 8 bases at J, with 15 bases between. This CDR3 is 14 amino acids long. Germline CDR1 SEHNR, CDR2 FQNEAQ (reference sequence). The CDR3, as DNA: TGTGCCAGCAGCGTTGGACAGATCGGAGAAAAACTGTTTTTT. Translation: CASSVGQIGEKLFF.

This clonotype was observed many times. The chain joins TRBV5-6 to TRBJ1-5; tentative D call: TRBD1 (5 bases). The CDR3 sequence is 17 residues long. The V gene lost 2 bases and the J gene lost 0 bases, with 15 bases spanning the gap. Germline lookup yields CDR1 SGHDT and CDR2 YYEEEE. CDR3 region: CASSLRKAGGSNQPQHF. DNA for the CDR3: TGTGCCAGCAGCTTACGAAAAGCGGGGGGTAGCAATCAGCCCCAGCATTTT.

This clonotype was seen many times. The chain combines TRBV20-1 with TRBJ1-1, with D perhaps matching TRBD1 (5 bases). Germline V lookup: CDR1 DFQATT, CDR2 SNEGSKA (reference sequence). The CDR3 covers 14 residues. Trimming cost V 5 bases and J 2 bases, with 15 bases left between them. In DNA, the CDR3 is TGCAGTGCTCCCGGCTGGCAGGGCAACACTGAAGCTTTCTTT. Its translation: CSAPGWQGNTEAFF.